One and the same sample provided the 11 T cell receptor beta chains below, sequenced in a study of T-cell memory formation after mild COVID-19. One entry per CDR3 protein, called by TCRdb with MiXCR from the 5' RACE reads. This sample has 200,000 to 250,000 distinct CDR3 sequences, with under 30% found just once. Sequencing used PBMCs or a T cell subset sorted from them (not recorded which). The receptors come from an adult woman who had mild COVID-19 (a few samples of this study predate the infection). Cell type and time point are not known.

The gene calls are TRBV6-2 or TRBV6-3 and TRBJ1-2; 7 bases line up with TRBD1. Germline CDR1 and CDR2: MNHEY and SVGEGT. The CDR3 runs 11 residues. The V segment lost 5 bases and the J segment 7 bases; nucleotides outside the gene matches: 1. DNA for the CDR3: TGTGCCAGCAGTCAGGGGGTTGGCTACACCTTC. This sequence encodes CASSQGVGYTF.

The chain has TRBV6-2 or TRBV6-3 and TRBJ1-2, with a tentative D call TRBD1 (5 bases). Trimming left V 6 bases short and J 4 bases short, with 18 bases between. The CDR3 length is 15 residues. The germline gives CDR1 MNHEY, CDR2 SVGEGT. This CDR3 reads CASRPRRRDAYGYTF. DNA for the CDR3: TGTGCCAGCAGACCGCGACGGAGGGACGCCTATGGCTACACCTTC.

The chain combines TRBV7-8 with TRBJ2-7; 8 bases fit TRBD2. This CDR3 spans 16 amino acids. After removal of 5 bases from V and 2 bases from J, the junction contained 11 bases not matched to a gene. The germline V gene encodes CDR1 SGHVS and CDR2 FQNEAQ. In DNA form, the CDR3 reads TGTGCCAGCAGCCTATTAGCGGGGACGATGCCCTACGAGCAGTACTTC. This sequence encodes CASSLLAGTMPYEQYF.

This clonotype turned up a few times. The V and J genes are TRBV5-1 and TRBJ2-7; TRBD1 agrees at 8 bases. The CDR3 is made up of 14 amino acids. Looked up from germline, CDR1 is SGHRS and CDR2 is YFSETQ. V shed 4 bases and J 4 bases; nucleotides not matched to a gene: 7. The CDR3 DNA follows: TGCGCCAGCAGCGTGGGACAGGAGAGATACGAGCAGTACTTC. It codes for CASSVGQERYEQYF.

This clonotype was detected a few times. This chain joins TRBV6-5 and TRBJ1-2; D perhaps matches TRBD1 (6 bases). Germline CDR1 MNHEY, CDR2 SVGAGI. V was pared by 3 bases and J by 6 bases, with 11 bases between. The CDR3 extends over 13 amino acids. The CDR3 is CASSYGQRHGYTF. CDR3 bases: TGTGCCAGCAGTTATGGACAGCGACATGGCTACACCTTC.

This clonotype was picked up a small number of times. The rearrangement uses TRBV5-1 and TRBJ2-2; 9 bases are shared with TRBD1. Unmatched junction bases numbered 4, after V lost 2 bases and J lost 5 bases. The CDR3 sequence is 15 residues long. From germline, CDR1 is SGHRS and CDR2 YFSETQ. The CDR3 region is CASSLRDRATGELFF. Written as DNA, the CDR3 is TGCGCCAGCAGCTTAAGGGACAGGGCGACCGGGGAGCTGTTTTTT.

This chain uses TRBV7-3 with TRBJ2-1; D is possibly TRBD1 (6 bases). CDR1 and CDR2 (germline): SGHTA, FQGTGA. The CDR3 has 13 amino acids. Trimming stripped 5 bases from V and 5 bases from J, with 10 bases between. CDR3 sequence reads: CASSHDRNNEQFF. DNA of the CDR3: TGTGCCAGCAGCCATGACAGGAACAATGAGCAGTTCTTC.

The table lists this clonotype with a few counts. The chain links TRBV20-1 to TRBJ2-2; 7 bases map to TRBD1. V shed 4 bases, J shed 1 base, and the junction held 3 bases outside the gene matches. The length of the CDR3 is 14 residues. The V gene's germline CDR1 is DFQATT and CDR2 SNEGSKA (reference sequence). The DNA for the CDR3 is TGCAGTGCTATTGGGACAGAGAACACCGGGGAGCTGTTTTTT. Its translation: CSAIGTENTGELFF.

The chain recombines TRBV5-1 with TRBJ1-2; 9 nucleotides align to TRBD1. Per germline, CDR1 SGHRS and CDR2 YFSETQ. The CDR3 loop spans 15 amino acids. J lost 2 bases, V lost 2 bases, and 4 bases had no gene match. Written as DNA, the CDR3 is TGCGCCAGCAGCTTCGTACAGGGGGCGAACTATGGCTACACCTTC. It translates to CASSFVQGANYGYTF.

The chain links TRBV7-9 to TRBJ2-6, with D unclear. This CDR3 has 16 amino acids. Trimming left V 6 bases short and J 0 bases short, with 12 bases between. Germline V gene lookup returns CDR1 SEHNR and CDR2 FQNEAQ (reference sequence). CDR3 sequence reads: CASRQHPLSGANVLTF. In nucleotides, the CDR3 is TGTGCCAGCAGGCAACATCCTCTCTCTGGGGCCAACGTCCTGACTTTC.

Ten or more counts support this clonotype. This sequence joins TRBV18 and TRBJ2-7; unclear D gene. This CDR3 has 13 residues. Trimming took 4 bases from V and 5 from J, leaving 12 bases between them. The germline gives CDR1 KGHSH, CDR2 LQKENI. CDR3 in amino acids: CASSRGRWDEQYF. CDR3 in DNA: TGTGCCAGCTCACGGGGAAGATGGGACGAGCAGTACTTC.